This entry describes one T cell receptor beta chain. Its target is unknown. One end of the junction varies from germline; a read error may be responsible. This entry is derived from a study of blood T cells in healthy people across ages. Study-wide results and caveats: In these data, TCR beta diversity tracked strongly with naive T cell percentage.

A second PCR of about 7 to 11 cycles used a sample-barcoded 5' primer and a J-beta primer mix. TCRdb processed the 5' RACE reads anew with MiXCR; each CDR3 protein has one entry. The sample consists of 650,000 to 800,000 distinct CDR3 sequences, under 55% of them appearing once. There are 16 residues in the CDR3. Germline CDR1 reads MNHEY; CDR2 reads SMNVEV (reference sequence). The sample taken for sequencing was blood. The clonotype was recovered from a man aged 60 to 75 in good health. The chain uses TRBV27 and TRBJ2-3; no firm D call. CDR3 sequence (DNA): TGTGCCAACAGTTTATCGAAAATACCTGGCACAGATACGCAGTATTTT. It specifies CANSLSKIPGTDTQYF.